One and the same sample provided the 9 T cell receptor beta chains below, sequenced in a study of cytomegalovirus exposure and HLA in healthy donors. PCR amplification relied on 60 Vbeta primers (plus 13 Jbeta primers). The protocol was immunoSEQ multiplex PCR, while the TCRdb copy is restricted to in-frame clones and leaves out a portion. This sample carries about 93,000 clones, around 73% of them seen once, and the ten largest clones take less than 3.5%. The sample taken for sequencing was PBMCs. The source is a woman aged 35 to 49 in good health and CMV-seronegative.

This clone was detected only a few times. The DNA for the CDR3 is TGTGCCAGCAGTTTATCAACAGGGTACGGCTACACCTTC. Its translation: CASSLSTGYGYTF. The rearrangement links TRBV27 to TRBJ1-2, with a possible D match to TRBD1 (6 bases). CDR1 is MNHEY, CDR2 SMNVEV, per germline (reference sequence). The CDR3 is made up of 13 amino acids. The V end was cut by 0 bases, the J end by 8 bases, with 10 bases between.

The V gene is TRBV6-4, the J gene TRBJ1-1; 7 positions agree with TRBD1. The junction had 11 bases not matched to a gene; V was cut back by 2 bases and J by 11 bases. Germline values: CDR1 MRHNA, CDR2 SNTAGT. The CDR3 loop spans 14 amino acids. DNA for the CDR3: TGTGCCAGCAGTGACGAGCTGGGACAGCACCCGGCTTTCTTT. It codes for CASSDELGQHPAFF.

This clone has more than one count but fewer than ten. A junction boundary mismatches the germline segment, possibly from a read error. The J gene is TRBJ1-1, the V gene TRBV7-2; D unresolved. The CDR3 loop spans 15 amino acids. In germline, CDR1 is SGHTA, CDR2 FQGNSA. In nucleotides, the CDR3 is TGTGCCAGCAGCCTAGCCCTCTCGGGTTGGACTGAAGCTTTCTTT. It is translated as CASSLALSGWTEAFF. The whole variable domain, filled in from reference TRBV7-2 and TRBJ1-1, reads GAGVSQSPSNKVTEKGKDVELRCDPISGHTALYWYRQSLGQGLEFLIYFQGNSAPDKSGLPSDRFSAERTGGSVSTLTIQRTQQEDSAVYLCASSLALSGWTEAFFGQGTRLTVV.

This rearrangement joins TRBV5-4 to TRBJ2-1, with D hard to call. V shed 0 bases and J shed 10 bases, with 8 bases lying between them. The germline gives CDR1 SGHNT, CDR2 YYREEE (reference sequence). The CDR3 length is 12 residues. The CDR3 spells CASSLVPGEQFF. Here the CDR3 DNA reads TGTGCCAGCAGCTTGGTCCCCGGGGAGCAGTTCTTC.

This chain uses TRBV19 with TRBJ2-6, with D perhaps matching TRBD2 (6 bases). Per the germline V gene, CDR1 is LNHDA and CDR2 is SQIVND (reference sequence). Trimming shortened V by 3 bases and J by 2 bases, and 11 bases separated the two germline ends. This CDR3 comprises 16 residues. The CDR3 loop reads CASSILEGTGANVLTF. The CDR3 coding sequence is TGTGCCAGTAGTATTCTGGAGGGAACTGGGGCCAACGTCCTGACTTTC.

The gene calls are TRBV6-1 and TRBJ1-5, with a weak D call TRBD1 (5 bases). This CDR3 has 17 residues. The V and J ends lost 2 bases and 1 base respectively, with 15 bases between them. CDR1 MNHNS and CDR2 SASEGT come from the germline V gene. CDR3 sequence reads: CASSEREGVRSNQPQHF. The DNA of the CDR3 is TGTGCCAGCAGTGAACGTGAAGGGGTTCGAAGCAATCAGCCCCAGCATTTT.

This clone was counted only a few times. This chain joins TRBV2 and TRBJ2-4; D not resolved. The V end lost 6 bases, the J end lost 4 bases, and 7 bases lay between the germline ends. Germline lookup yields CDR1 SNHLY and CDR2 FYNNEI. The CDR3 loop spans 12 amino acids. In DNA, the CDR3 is TGTGCCAGCAGGGCGGTTAAAAACATTCAGTACTTC. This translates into CASRAVKNIQYF.

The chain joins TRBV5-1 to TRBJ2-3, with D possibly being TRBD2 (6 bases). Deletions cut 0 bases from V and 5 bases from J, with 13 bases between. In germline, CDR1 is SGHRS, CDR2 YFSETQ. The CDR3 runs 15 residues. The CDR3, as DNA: TGCGCCAGCAGCTTGGCGGCGGGGAACCGAGATACGCAGTATTTT. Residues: CASSLAAGNRDTQYF.

CDR3 loop: CSVGPAGGGDEQYF. The CDR3 DNA reads as TGCAGCGTTGGTCCTGCGGGGGGAGGGGACGAGCAGTACTTC. The V call is TRBV29-1, the J call TRBJ2-7, with 8 nucleotides matching TRBD2. The CDR3 is 14 residues long. Trimming removed 4 bases from V and 5 bases from J; junction bases left unmatched: 10. Germline CDR1 reads SQVTM; CDR2 reads ANQGSEA.